The present T cell receptor (beta chain) was sequenced within a study of blood T cell repertoires in COVID-19. Sequencing was performed with immunoSEQ multiplex PCR; in TCRdb, only in-frame clones are kept and a portion is missing. Among roughly 150,000 clones, about 84% were seen once, and the ten largest hold around 5.1%. This clone was detected a few times. The cohort comprised adults aged about 18 to 90 years residing in approximately 25 US areas. Clinical history reported by participants formed the basis on which cohorts were assigned. Germline V lookup: CDR1 SGHRS, CDR2 YFSETQ. V lost 3 bases, J lost 2 bases, and 7 bases stayed unmatched. The length of the CDR3 is 15 residues.

Sequenced material: PBMCs or T cells enriched from blood (not recorded which). J is TRBJ1-1 and V is TRBV5-1; TRBD1 aligns across 7 bases. The origin of this receptor is a woman aged 40 to 50 with acute COVID-19. The CDR3 coding sequence is TGCGCCAGCAGCTCAGACCAGGGGGGAAACACTGAAGCTTTCTTT. Encoded protein: CASSSDQGGNTEAFF.